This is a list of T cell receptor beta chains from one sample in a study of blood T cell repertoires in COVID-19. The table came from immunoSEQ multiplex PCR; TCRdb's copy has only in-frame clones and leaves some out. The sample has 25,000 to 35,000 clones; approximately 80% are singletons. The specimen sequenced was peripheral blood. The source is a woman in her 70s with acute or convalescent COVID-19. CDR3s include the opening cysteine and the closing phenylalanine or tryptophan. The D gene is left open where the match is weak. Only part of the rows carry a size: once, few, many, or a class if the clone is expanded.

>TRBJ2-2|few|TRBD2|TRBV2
CASGGGLAGPGELFF
TGTGCCAGCGGGGGGGGACTAGCGGGACCCGGGGAGCTGTTTTTT
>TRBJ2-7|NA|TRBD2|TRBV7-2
CASSITSGSHYEQYF
TGTGCCAGCAGCATCACTAGCGGGAGTCACTACGAGCAGTACTTC
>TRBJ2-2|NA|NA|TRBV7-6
CASSPGGHSTGELFF
TGTGCCAGCAGCCCAGGCGGGCACAGCACCGGGGAGCTGTTTTTT
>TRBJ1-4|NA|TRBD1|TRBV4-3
CASSQDRDSLATNEKLFF
TGCGCCAGCAGCCAAGATCGGGACAGCCTCGCAACTAATGAAAAACTGTTTTTT
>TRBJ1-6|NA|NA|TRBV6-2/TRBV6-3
CASSYSAGSYSPLHF
TGTGCCAGCAGTTACAGCGCAGGGTCGTATTCACCCCTCCACTTT
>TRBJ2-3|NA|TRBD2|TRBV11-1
CASGGGGTDTQYF
TGTGCCAGCGGTGGGGGGGGCACAGATACGCAGTATTTT
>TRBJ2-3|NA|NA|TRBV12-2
CASRLAFLAGGRCPAFSTDTQYF
TGTGCAAGTCGCTTAGCGTTTCTAGCGGGAGGGCGATGCCCCGCGTTTAGCACAGATACGCAGTATTTT
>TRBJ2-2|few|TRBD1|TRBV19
CASKGDREAGELFF
TGTGCCAGTAAAGGGGACAGGGAGGCCGGGGAGCTGTTTTTT
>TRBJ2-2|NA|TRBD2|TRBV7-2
CASSSLGGDHTGELFF
TGTGCCAGCAGCTCCCTGGGGGGGGATCACACCGGGGAGCTGTTTTTT
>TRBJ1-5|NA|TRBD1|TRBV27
CASSGTGNNQPQHF
TGTGCCAGCAGTGGGACAGGAAACAATCAGCCCCAGCATTTT
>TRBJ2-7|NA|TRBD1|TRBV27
CASSAGTGLYEQYF
TGTGCCAGCAGTGCCGGGACAGGGCTATACGAGCAGTACTTC
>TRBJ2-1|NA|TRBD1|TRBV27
CASSKTPGTGVGNEQFF
TGTGCCAGCAGTAAAACCCCCGGGACAGGGGTTGGCAATGAGCAGTTCTTC
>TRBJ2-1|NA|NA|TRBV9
CASTEGEFPTEQFF
TGTGCCAGCACCGAGGGCGAATTCCCCACCGAGCAGTTCTTC
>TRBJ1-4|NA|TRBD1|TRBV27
CASSPRDRGKGRLNEKLFF
TGTGCCAGCAGTCCCCGGGACAGGGGAAAAGGGCGACTAAATGAAAAACTGTTTTTT
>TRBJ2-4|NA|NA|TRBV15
CATSRGANRGKGGNIQYF
TGTGCCACCAGCAGAGGGGCCAACAGGGGCAAGGGGGGAAACATTCAGTACTTC
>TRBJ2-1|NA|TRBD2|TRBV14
CASSQGGLAGGTTYNEQFF
TGTGCCAGCAGCCAAGGCGGGTTAGCGGGAGGTACCACCTACAATGAGCAGTTCTTC
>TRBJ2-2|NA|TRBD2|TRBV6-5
CAVLAGVSTGELFF
TGTGCCGTCCTAGCGGGAGTTAGTACCGGGGAGCTGTTTTTT
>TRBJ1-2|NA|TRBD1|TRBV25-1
CASTRTGSPYGYTF
TGTGCCAGCACCAGGACAGGCTCGCCTTATGGCTACACCTTC
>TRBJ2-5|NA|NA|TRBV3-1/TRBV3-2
CASSPNPGETQYF
TGTGCCAGCAGCCCCAACCCAGGAGAGACCCAGTACTTC
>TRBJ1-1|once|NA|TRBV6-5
CASSYERRAFF
TGTGCCAGCAGTTACGAACGGCGGGCTTTCTTT
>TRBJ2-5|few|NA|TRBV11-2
CASSLDTGTPKETQYF
TGTGCCAGCAGCTTAGATACAGGGACACCAAAAGAGACCCAGTACTTC
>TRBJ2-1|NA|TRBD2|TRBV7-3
CASSLKGLAAYNEQFF
TGTGCCAGCAGCTTAAAAGGGCTAGCGGCCTACAATGAGCAGTTCTTC
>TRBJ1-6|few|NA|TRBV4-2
CASSQVRGGNSPLHF
TGTGCCAGCAGCCAAGTAAGGGGGGGGAATTCACCCCTCCACTTT
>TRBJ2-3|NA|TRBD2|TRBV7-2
CASSLAPAGGPDTQYF
TGTGCCAGCAGCTTAGCTCCAGCGGGGGGCCCAGATACGCAGTATTTT
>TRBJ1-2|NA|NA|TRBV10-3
CAIRSSDSNYGYTF
TGTGCCATCAGGAGTTCAGACAGTAACTATGGCTACACCTTC
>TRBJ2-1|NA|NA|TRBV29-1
CSVEVFGGGGNNEQFF
TGCAGCGTTGAAGTATTCGGGGGAGGGGGGAACAATGAGCAGTTCTTC
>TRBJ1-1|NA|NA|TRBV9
CASSHRQNTEAFF
TGTGCCAGCAGCCATAGACAGAACACTGAAGCTTTCTTT
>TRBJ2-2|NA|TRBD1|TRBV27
CASSHRGRTGELFF
TGTGCCAGCAGTCACAGGGGGAGGACCGGGGAGCTGTTTTTT
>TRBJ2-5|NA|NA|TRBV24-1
CATSEPGSQETQYF
TGTGCCACCAGTGAACCGGGGAGTCAAGAGACCCAGTACTTC
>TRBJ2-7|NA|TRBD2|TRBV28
CASSHGLAGGEQYF
TGTGCCAGCAGCCACGGACTAGCGGGTGGAGAGCAGTACTTC
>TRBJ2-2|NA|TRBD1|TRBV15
CATSRDDEFGTGNTGELFF
TGTGCCACCAGCAGAGATGACGAATTTGGGACAGGGAACACCGGGGAGCTGTTTTTT
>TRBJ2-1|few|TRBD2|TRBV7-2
CASSSPTSGGFNSYNEQFF
TGTGCCAGCAGCTCCCCGACTAGCGGGGGGTTCAACTCCTACAATGAGCAGTTCTTC
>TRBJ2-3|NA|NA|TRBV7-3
CASSLIEADTQYF
TGTGCCAGCAGCTTAATAGAAGCAGATACGCAGTATTTT
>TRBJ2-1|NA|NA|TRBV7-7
CASSLVPGITNEQFF
TGTGCTAGCAGCTTAGTTCCCGGGATAACCAATGAGCAGTTCTTC
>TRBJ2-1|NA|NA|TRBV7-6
CASSLGVSSRNEQFF
TGTGCCAGCAGCTTAGGTGTATCCTCTCGGAATGAGCAGTTCTTC
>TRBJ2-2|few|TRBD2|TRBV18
CASSPEAGAGELFF
TGTGCCAGCTCCCCTGAGGCGGGGGCCGGGGAGCTGTTTTTT
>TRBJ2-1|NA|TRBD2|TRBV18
CASSPPMGLAVNNEQFF
TGTGCCAGCTCACCACCGATGGGACTAGCGGTAAACAATGAGCAGTTCTTC
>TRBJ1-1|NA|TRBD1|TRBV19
CASSDVTGWDNEAFF
TGTGCCAGTAGTGATGTGACAGGGTGGGATAATGAAGCTTTCTTT
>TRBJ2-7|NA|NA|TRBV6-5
CASSPTGPGIYEQYF
TGTGCCAGCAGTCCGACAGGACCTGGGATCTACGAGCAGTACTTC
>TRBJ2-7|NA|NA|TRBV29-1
CSVVRGGYEQYF
TGCAGCGTTGTTAGGGGCGGCTACGAGCAGTACTTC
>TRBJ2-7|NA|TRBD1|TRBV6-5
CASRRQTGSVEQYF
TGTGCCAGCAGGCGTCAGACAGGGTCGGTCGAGCAGTACTTC
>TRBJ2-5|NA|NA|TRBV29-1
CSVEEGPEYF
TGCAGCGTTGAGGAGGGACCTGAGTACTTC
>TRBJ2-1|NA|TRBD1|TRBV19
CASSHGQGRYNEQFF
TGTGCCAGTAGTCATGGACAGGGACGCTACAATGAGCAGTTCTTC
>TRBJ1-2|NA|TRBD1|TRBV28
CASATGTVNGYTF
TGTGCCAGCGCGACCGGGACAGTGAATGGCTACACCTTC
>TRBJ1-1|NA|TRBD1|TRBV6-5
CASRGTGVRTEAFF
TGTGCCAGCAGGGGTACAGGGGTGAGAACTGAAGCTTTCTTT
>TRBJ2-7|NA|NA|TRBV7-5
CARSLGRTSGSSYEQYF
TGTGCCAGAAGCTTAGGAAGGACTAGCGGTAGCTCCTACGAGCAGTACTTC
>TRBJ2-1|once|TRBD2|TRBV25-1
CASRTLTGLATKEYEQFF
TGTGCCAGTAGAACATTGACAGGACTAGCAACTAAGGAGTACGAGCAGTTCTTC